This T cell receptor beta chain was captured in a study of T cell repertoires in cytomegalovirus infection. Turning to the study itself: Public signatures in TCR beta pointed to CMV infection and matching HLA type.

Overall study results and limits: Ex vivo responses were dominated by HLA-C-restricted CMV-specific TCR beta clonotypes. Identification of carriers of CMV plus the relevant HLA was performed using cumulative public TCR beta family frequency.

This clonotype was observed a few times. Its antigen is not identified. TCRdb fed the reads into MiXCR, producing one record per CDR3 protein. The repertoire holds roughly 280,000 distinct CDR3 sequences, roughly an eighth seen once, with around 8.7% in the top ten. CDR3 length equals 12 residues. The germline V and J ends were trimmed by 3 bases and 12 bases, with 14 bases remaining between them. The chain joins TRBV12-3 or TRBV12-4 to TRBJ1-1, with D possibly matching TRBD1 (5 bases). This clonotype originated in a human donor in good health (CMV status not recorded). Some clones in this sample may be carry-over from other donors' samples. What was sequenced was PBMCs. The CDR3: CASSFESRETFF. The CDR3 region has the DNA TGTGCCAGCAGTTTTGAGTCCAGGGAAACTTTCTTT.